This T cell receptor (beta chain) is drawn from a study of T cell repertoires in aging, cancer and after chemotherapy. Study-wide background: Patients with chronic lymphocytic leukemia were sampled before and after fludarabine- or bendamustine-based chemotherapy. Findings and caveats of the study: In healthy donors, age-related TCR diversity loss mainly reflected lost richness. Age-matched healthy donors had significantly more diverse, less clonal blood TCR repertoires than untreated cancer patients.

Peripheral blood genomic DNA, not sorted cells or RNA, was the template. Multiplex touch-down PCR with TRB-A/B primers amplified rearranged V-D-J TRB sequences. Via MiXCR, TCRdb re-called the multiplex PCR reads, giving one row per CDR3 protein. The table records roughly 6,600 distinct CDR3 sequences, 20% to 25% of them present only once. In its sample, this clonotype ranks as medium-sized. Its matching antigen is unknown. The V and J ends lost 3 bases and 4 bases respectively, with 13 bases between them. Germline V lookup: CDR1 GTSNPN, CDR2 SVGIG (reference sequence). CDR3 length: 15 residues. Sequenced: blood. The chain combines TRBV30 with TRBJ1-6; D is uncertain. The receptor was isolated from a human donor with a blood cancer. The CDR3: CAWSERGRYNSPLHF. In DNA, the CDR3 is TGTGCCTGGAGCGAGAGAGGACGGTATAATTCACCCCTCCACTTT.